This is a list of T cell receptor beta chains from one sample in a study of T-cell memory formation after mild COVID-19. TCRdb used MiXCR to reprocess the 5' RACE reads, holding one entry per CDR3 protein. The table lists under 400,000 distinct CDR3 sequences, about 21% of them singletons. The sequenced sample consisted of PBMCs or a T cell subset sorted from them (not recorded which). These receptors were obtained from an adult woman who had mild COVID-19 (a few samples of this study predate the infection). Cell type and time point are not known. Each CDR3 is given with its conserved first and last residue. The D gene is left open where the match is weak. Some rows have no size entry. The others give once, few or many, or a class for an expanded clone.

clone_size: NA
v_call: TRBV27
j_call: TRBJ2-7
d_call: NA
cdr3_aa: CASSPLSESYEQYF
cdr3_nt: TGTGCCAGCAGTCCTCTGTCAGAGTCCTACGAGCAGTACTTC

clone_size: NA
v_call: TRBV5-6
j_call: TRBJ2-1
d_call: TRBD1
cdr3_aa: CASQTPGQGLNEQFF
cdr3_nt: TGTGCCAGCCAAACCCCGGGACAGGGGTTAAATGAGCAGTTCTTC

clone_size: NA
v_call: TRBV6-5
j_call: TRBJ1-2
d_call: TRBD1
cdr3_aa: CASSNSGTGNFYGYTF
cdr3_nt: TGTGCCAGCAGTAATTCCGGGACAGGGAATTTCTATGGCTACACCTTC

clone_size: few
v_call: TRBV2
j_call: TRBJ1-5
d_call: NA
cdr3_aa: CASSSGREQPQHF
cdr3_nt: TGTGCCAGCAGTAGCGGTAGGGAACAGCCCCAGCATTTT

clone_size: few
v_call: TRBV7-3
j_call: TRBJ2-3
d_call: NA
cdr3_aa: CASSPNPGASTDTQYF
cdr3_nt: TGTGCCAGCAGCCCCAACCCCGGGGCTAGCACAGATACGCAGTATTTT

clone_size: NA
v_call: TRBV5-1
j_call: TRBJ1-6
d_call: NA
cdr3_aa: CASSFETGNSPLHF
cdr3_nt: TGCGCCAGCAGCTTTGAAACAGGGAATTCACCCCTCCACTTT

clone_size: few
v_call: TRBV5-1
j_call: TRBJ1-1
d_call: NA
cdr3_aa: CASSSRVDTEAFF
cdr3_nt: TGCGCCAGCAGCTCCAGGGTTGACACTGAAGCTTTCTTT

clone_size: NA
v_call: TRBV5-1
j_call: TRBJ1-2
d_call: TRBD1
cdr3_aa: CASSPGQKYYGYTF
cdr3_nt: TGCGCCAGCAGCCCGGGACAGAAGTACTATGGCTACACCTTC

clone_size: NA
v_call: TRBV5-1
j_call: TRBJ1-6
d_call: NA
cdr3_aa: CASSYAGGLLSPLHF
cdr3_nt: TGCGCCAGCAGCTACGCGGGAGGTCTCTTGTCACCCCTCCACTTT

clone_size: NA
v_call: TRBV7-2
j_call: TRBJ2-7
d_call: TRBD2
cdr3_aa: CASTRGGGGHSHEQYF
cdr3_nt: TGTGCCAGCACCCGTGGGGGGGGAGGCCACAGCCACGAGCAGTACTTC

clone_size: few
v_call: TRBV7-6
j_call: TRBJ2-5
d_call: NA
cdr3_aa: CASRLNPSLYQETQYF
cdr3_nt: TGTGCCAGCAGGTTAAACCCCTCCCTGTACCAAGAGACCCAGTACTTC

clone_size: few
v_call: TRBV12-3/TRBV12-4
j_call: TRBJ2-3
d_call: TRBD2
cdr3_aa: CASLAASTDTQYF
cdr3_nt: TGTGCCAGTCTAGCGGCTAGCACAGATACGCAGTATTTT

clone_size: NA
v_call: TRBV11-2
j_call: TRBJ2-7
d_call: NA
cdr3_aa: CASSLVTPFYEQYF
cdr3_nt: TGTGCCAGCAGCTTAGTTACCCCTTTCTACGAGCAGTACTTC

clone_size: NA
v_call: TRBV6-6
j_call: TRBJ2-7
d_call: NA
cdr3_aa: CASSSTGRGTYEQYF
cdr3_nt: TGTGCCAGCAGCTCAACAGGGCGGGGAACCTACGAGCAGTACTTC

clone_size: few
v_call: TRBV20-1
j_call: TRBJ2-5
d_call: TRBD2
cdr3_aa: CSARTGGQETQYF
cdr3_nt: TGCAGTGCTAGAACGGGAGGACAAGAGACCCAGTACTTC

clone_size: few
v_call: TRBV27
j_call: TRBJ2-3
d_call: NA
cdr3_aa: CASSSPLGQISTDTQYF
cdr3_nt: TGTGCCAGCAGTTCTCCCCTCGGACAGATAAGCACAGATACGCAGTATTTT

clone_size: few
v_call: TRBV3-1
j_call: TRBJ2-1
d_call: NA
cdr3_aa: CASSQFGPLQFF
cdr3_nt: TGTGCCAGCAGCCAGTTCGGACCGCTGCAGTTCTTC

clone_size: many
v_call: TRBV20-1
j_call: TRBJ1-5
d_call: TRBD1
cdr3_aa: CSALREGAANQPQHF
cdr3_nt: TGCAGTGCTCTAAGGGAGGGGGCAGCGAATCAGCCCCAGCATTTT

clone_size: many
v_call: TRBV30
j_call: TRBJ2-7
d_call: TRBD2
cdr3_aa: CAWPRTSGRNEQYF
cdr3_nt: TGTGCCTGGCCGCGGACTAGCGGGAGGAACGAGCAGTACTTC

clone_size: NA
v_call: TRBV7-6
j_call: TRBJ2-3
d_call: NA
cdr3_aa: CASSLGIGTDTQYF
cdr3_nt: TGTGCCAGCAGCCTGGGGATCGGCACAGATACGCAGTATTTT

clone_size: NA
v_call: TRBV6-5
j_call: TRBJ2-1
d_call: NA
cdr3_aa: CASSYTDRALRSEQFF
cdr3_nt: TGTGCCAGCAGTTATACCGACCGGGCCCTCCGAAGTGAGCAGTTCTTC

clone_size: NA
v_call: TRBV9
j_call: TRBJ2-5
d_call: TRBD2
cdr3_aa: CASSVAGGLGTQYF
cdr3_nt: TGTGCCAGCAGCGTCGCGGGAGGGCTTGGGACCCAGTACTTC

clone_size: NA
v_call: TRBV6-2/TRBV6-3
j_call: TRBJ2-3
d_call: NA
cdr3_aa: CASSYLGLRAFGTDTQYF
cdr3_nt: TGTGCCAGCAGTTACCTCGGACTTAGAGCCTTCGGCACAGATACGCAGTATTTT

clone_size: NA
v_call: TRBV5-1
j_call: TRBJ2-3
d_call: TRBD2
cdr3_aa: CASSLELAGGTDTQYF
cdr3_nt: TGCGCCAGCAGCTTGGAACTAGCGGGGGGCACAGATACGCAGTATTTT

clone_size: NA
v_call: TRBV7-8
j_call: TRBJ1-1
d_call: TRBD1
cdr3_aa: CASSSDRVGTEAFF
cdr3_nt: TGTGCCAGCAGCTCTGACAGGGTGGGCACTGAAGCTTTCTTT

clone_size: NA
v_call: TRBV18
j_call: TRBJ1-5
d_call: TRBD1
cdr3_aa: CASSGDRGRNQPQHF
cdr3_nt: TGTGCCAGCTCCGGGGACAGGGGGCGGAATCAGCCCCAGCATTTT

clone_size: NA
v_call: TRBV27
j_call: TRBJ2-1
d_call: NA
cdr3_aa: CASSSQGSDNEQFF
cdr3_nt: TGTGCCAGCAGTTCCCAGGGGTCAGACAATGAGCAGTTCTTC

clone_size: NA
v_call: TRBV3-1
j_call: TRBJ2-1
d_call: NA
cdr3_aa: CASSDWTAHYNEQFF
cdr3_nt: TGTGCCAGCAGCGATTGGACTGCCCACTACAATGAGCAGTTCTTC

clone_size: few
v_call: TRBV7-9
j_call: TRBJ2-7
d_call: TRBD2
cdr3_aa: CATGAGGYEQYF
cdr3_nt: TGTGCCACCGGAGCGGGGGGCTACGAGCAGTACTTC

clone_size: few
v_call: TRBV6-1
j_call: TRBJ2-7
d_call: NA
cdr3_aa: CASSETGFYEQYF
cdr3_nt: TGTGCCAGCAGTGAAACAGGGTTTTACGAGCAGTACTTC

clone_size: NA
v_call: TRBV7-8
j_call: TRBJ1-6
d_call: TRBD1
cdr3_aa: CASSQTGASSYNSPLHF
cdr3_nt: TGTGCCAGCAGCCAGACAGGGGCTAGCTCCTATAATTCACCCCTCCACTTT

clone_size: NA
v_call: TRBV29-1
j_call: TRBJ1-4
d_call: NA
cdr3_aa: CSVEGTNEKLFF
cdr3_nt: TGCAGCGTTGAAGGGACAAATGAAAAACTGTTTTTT

clone_size: few
v_call: TRBV7-3
j_call: TRBJ1-3
d_call: TRBD1
cdr3_aa: CASSLSPGGSGNTIYF
cdr3_nt: TGTGCCAGCAGCTTAAGTCCAGGGGGCTCTGGAAACACCATATATTTT

clone_size: few
v_call: TRBV6-2/TRBV6-3
j_call: TRBJ2-1
d_call: TRBD2
cdr3_aa: CASSSLTGTSGSTRQFF
cdr3_nt: TGTGCCAGCAGTTCGTTAACCGGGACTAGCGGGAGTACAAGGCAGTTCTTC

clone_size: NA
v_call: TRBV20-1
j_call: TRBJ1-1
d_call: NA
cdr3_aa: CSASDAGTGNTEAFF
cdr3_nt: TGCAGTGCTAGCGACGCCGGGACGGGGAACACTGAAGCTTTCTTT

clone_size: NA
v_call: TRBV11-2
j_call: TRBJ2-1
d_call: NA
cdr3_aa: CASNPTPTTGYNEQFF
cdr3_nt: TGTGCCAGCAACCCAACTCCCACCACAGGGTACAATGAGCAGTTCTTC

clone_size: many
v_call: TRBV20-1
j_call: TRBJ2-7
d_call: NA
cdr3_aa: CSAGGGSVGPSYEQYF
cdr3_nt: TGCAGTGCGGGGGGGGGCTCGGTTGGCCCATCCTACGAGCAGTACTTC

clone_size: few
v_call: TRBV20-1
j_call: TRBJ2-3
d_call: NA
cdr3_aa: CSARLGDTQYF
cdr3_nt: TGCAGTGCCCGGTTAGGAGATACGCAGTATTTT

clone_size: NA
v_call: TRBV20-1
j_call: TRBJ2-3
d_call: NA
cdr3_aa: CSARRDQKSTDTQYF
cdr3_nt: TGCAGTGCTAGACGGGACCAGAAGAGCACAGATACGCAGTATTTT

clone_size: NA
v_call: TRBV12-3/TRBV12-4
j_call: TRBJ2-5
d_call: NA
cdr3_aa: CASSLGFGQGPQYF
cdr3_nt: TGTGCCAGCAGTTTAGGTTTCGGCCAGGGGCCGCAGTACTTC

clone_size: NA
v_call: TRBV12-3/TRBV12-4
j_call: TRBJ1-5
d_call: TRBD1
cdr3_aa: CASSLTGGGWQPQHF
cdr3_nt: TGTGCCAGCAGTTTGACAGGGGGCGGATGGCAGCCCCAGCATTTT

clone_size: few
v_call: TRBV4-2
j_call: TRBJ2-2
d_call: NA
cdr3_aa: CASSPRGLAQNTGELFF
cdr3_nt: TGTGCCAGCAGCCCGAGAGGGCTAGCCCAGAACACCGGGGAGCTGTTTTTT

clone_size: few
v_call: TRBV18
j_call: TRBJ2-7
d_call: NA
cdr3_aa: CASANLEEGKGYEQYF
cdr3_nt: TGTGCCAGCGCCAACCTAGAGGAGGGGAAAGGCTACGAGCAGTACTTC

clone_size: NA
v_call: TRBV5-6
j_call: TRBJ2-3
d_call: TRBD2
cdr3_aa: CASSRRTSGTYTQYF
cdr3_nt: TGTGCCAGCAGCCGGCGGACTAGCGGGACGTATACGCAGTATTTT

clone_size: NA
v_call: TRBV27
j_call: TRBJ1-5
d_call: NA
cdr3_aa: CASSLSPRRGNQPQHF
cdr3_nt: TGTGCCAGCAGTTTATCTCCCCGGCGGGGCAATCAGCCCCAGCATTTT

clone_size: few
v_call: TRBV12-3/TRBV12-4
j_call: TRBJ1-5
d_call: NA
cdr3_aa: CASSFSDLNQPQHF
cdr3_nt: TGTGCCAGCAGTTTTTCTGACCTCAATCAGCCCCAGCATTTT

clone_size: NA
v_call: TRBV4-3
j_call: TRBJ2-3
d_call: NA
cdr3_aa: CASSQGEGADTQYF
cdr3_nt: TGCGCCAGCAGCCAAGGGGAGGGGGCGGATACGCAGTATTTT

clone_size: NA
v_call: TRBV12-3/TRBV12-4
j_call: TRBJ2-5
d_call: TRBD1
cdr3_aa: CASRRRQGGVETQYF
cdr3_nt: TGTGCCAGCAGAAGAAGACAGGGGGGTGTGGAGACCCAGTACTTC

clone_size: NA
v_call: TRBV5-1
j_call: TRBJ1-4
d_call: NA
cdr3_aa: CASSLERTPTTNEKLFF
cdr3_nt: TGCGCCAGCAGCTTGGAGAGGACACCTACAACTAATGAAAAACTGTTTTTT